These 15 T cell receptor beta chains originate from one sample sequenced in a study of cytomegalovirus exposure and HLA in healthy donors. Use of 60 Vbeta and 13 Jbeta primers characterized the PCR. This table comes from immunoSEQ multiplex PCR, and its TCRdb copy is limited to in-frame clones, with some not included. The table lists some 150,000 clones, roughly 77% of them singletons. The sequenced material came from PBMCs. The receptor set was obtained from a man aged 35 to 55 in good health and CMV-seronegative.

To note about this clone: Other DNA sequences of this sample code for an identical CDR3. The rearrangement links TRBV7-3 to TRBJ2-5, with 8 positions matching TRBD1. Germline-derived CDR1 and CDR2 are SGHTA and FQGTGA. CDR3 length equals 13 residues. The J segment lost 4 bases and the V segment lost 3 bases, leaving 1 base of the junction unmatched. CDR3 in amino acids: CASSFGQGETQYF. The CDR3 coding sequence is TGTGCCAGCAGCTTCGGACAGGGAGAGACCCAGTACTTC.

This clone has only a few counts. V is TRBV7-6 and J is TRBJ1-5; 9 nucleotides align to TRBD1. Unmatched junction bases numbered 6, after V lost 1 base and J lost 2 bases. The CDR3 spans 17 residues. Germline V gives CDR1 SGHVS, CDR2 FNYEAQ. In DNA, the CDR3 is TGTGCCAGCAGCTTAGGGGGACAGGGACTGGGCAATCAGCCCCAGCATTTT. This translates into CASSLGGQGLGNQPQHF. Using reference TRBV7-6 and TRBJ1-5 for the parts outside the CDR3, the full variable domain is GAGVSQSPRYKVTKRGQDVALRCDPISGHVSLYWYRQALGQGPEFLTYFNYEAQQDKSGLPNDRFSAERPEGSISTLTIQRTEQRDSAMYRCASSLGGQGLGNQPQHFGDGTRLSIL.

The genes are TRBV12-5 and TRBJ2-2; D is perhaps TRBD1 (6 bases). Trimming left V 4 bases short and J 3 bases short, with 9 bases between. The CDR3 sequence is 14 residues long. Per the germline V gene, CDR1 is LGHNT and CDR2 is FRNRAP. The CDR3 is CASGSYRDTGELFF. For the CDR3, the DNA is TGTGCTAGTGGTTCCTACAGGGACACCGGGGAGCTGTTTTTT. The entire variable domain, with the rest obtained from reference TRBV12-5 and TRBJ2-2, is as follows: DARVTQTPRHKVTEMGQEVTMRCQPILGHNTVFWYRQTMMQGLELLAYFRNRAPLDDSGMPKDRFSAEMPDATLATLKIQPSEPRDSAVYFCASGSYRDTGELFFGEGSRLTVL.

The chain uses TRBV9 and TRBJ2-3, with 8 bases identical to TRBD2. In germline, CDR1 is SGDLS, CDR2 YYNGEE. After removal of 1 base from V and 1 base from J, the junction contained 20 bases not matched to a gene. The CDR3 has 21 amino acids. The CDR3 here is CASSVTGGTSLEVVGTDTQYF. The CDR3 DNA reads TGTGCCAGCAGCGTAACCGGGGGGACTAGTCTCGAAGTAGTCGGCACAGATACGCAGTATTTT.

This chain joins TRBV27 and TRBJ1-2; TRBD1 matches at 9 bases. Germline V gene sequence: CDR1 MNHEY, CDR2 SMNVEV (reference sequence). The CDR3 covers 15 residues. Unmatched junction bases numbered 11, after V lost 8 bases and J lost 4 bases. The CDR3 bases are TGTGCCAGCGGTACCCGGACAGGGGAAATCTATGGCTACACCTTC. Protein: CASGTRTGEIYGYTF.

The rearrangement uses TRBV4-1 and TRBJ1-5; D might be TRBD1 (5 bases). CDR3 size: 16 residues. CDR1 and CDR2 from the germline V gene are MGHRA and YSYEKL. The V end was cut by 0 bases, the J end by 6 bases, with 15 bases between. As DNA, the CDR3 is TGCGCCAGCAGCCAAGATTACACGGGGGGGAGTCAGCCCCAGCATTTT. Protein: CASSQDYTGGSQPQHF.

The chain is built from TRBV29-1 and TRBJ2-1; no definite D call. Germline CDR1 is SQVTM and CDR2 is ANQGSEA. The CDR3 has 15 amino acids. V lost 4 bases to trimming and J lost 0 bases, with 13 bases between them. In nucleotides, the CDR3 is TGCAGCGTTGCTAAGAGGTTAGTCTCCTACAATGAGCAGTTCTTC. Protein product: CSVAKRLVSYNEQFF.

The J gene is TRBJ1-1, the V gene TRBV13; TRBD1 aligns across 9 bases. V shed 5 bases, J shed 4 bases, and the junction held 14 bases outside the gene matches. The length of the CDR3 is 17 residues. Germline V lookup: CDR1 PRHDT, CDR2 FYEKMQ (reference sequence). The CDR3 DNA follows: TGTGCCAGCAGCGACCCTCTCGGACAGGGGATGAGCACTGAAGCTTTCTTT. It codes for CASSDPLGQGMSTEAFF.

The genes are TRBV13 and TRBJ2-3; a possible D gene is TRBD2 (5 bases). Trimming took 5 bases from V and 0 from J, leaving 9 bases between them. Germline CDR1 reads PRHDT; CDR2 reads FYEKMQ (reference sequence). The CDR3 runs 14 residues. CDR3 region: CASSQRTSTDTQYF. CDR3 nucleotide sequence: TGTGCCAGCAGCCAGCGGACTAGCACAGATACGCAGTATTTT.

The chain links TRBV5-6 to TRBJ2-1, with 9 bases that match TRBD1. Losses at the gene ends were 2 bases for V and 14 bases for J; bases not matched to a gene: 2. This CDR3 is 11 amino acids long. CDR1 and CDR2 (germline): SGHDT, YYEEEE. The CDR3 DNA is TGTGCCAGCAGCTTAGGACAGGGGAAGTTCTTC. Its protein product is CASSLGQGKFF.

The chain carries TRBV6-4 and TRBJ1-1; D is perhaps TRBD1 (6 bases). This CDR3 region has 14 residues. Trimming stripped 3 bases from V and 7 bases from J, with 15 bases between. Germline V gene sequence: CDR1 MRHNA, CDR2 SNTAGT. CDR3 nucleotides: TGTGCCAGCAGTGAGGGGGGGGGCTCCGGTGAAGCTTTCTTT. Its translation is CASSEGGGSGEAFF.

The V gene is TRBV4-1, the J gene TRBJ2-5; D uncertain. The CDR3 loop spans 16 amino acids. CDR1 MGHRA and CDR2 YSYEKL come from the germline V gene. Trimming took 1 base from V and 2 from J, leaving 14 bases between them. CDR3 coding DNA: TGCGCCAGCAGCCAAGGCCTAATGGTACAGCAAGAGACCCAGTACTTC. Its protein is CASSQGLMVQQETQYF.

The chain carries TRBV7-9 and TRBJ2-1; D remains unclear. Germline V lookup: CDR1 SEHNR, CDR2 FQNEAQ (reference sequence). This CDR3 has 15 residues. The germline V and J ends were trimmed by 3 bases and 5 bases, with 14 bases remaining between them. The CDR3 region has the DNA TGTGCCAGCAGCTTTGGTCGGCAGGCTGACAATGAGCAGTTCTTC. This gives the protein CASSFGRQADNEQFF.

The chain joins TRBV18 to TRBJ1-1; maybe TRBD1 (5 bases). The CDR3 sequence is 13 residues long. Germline V lookup: CDR1 KGHSH, CDR2 LQKENI. Trimming stripped 3 bases from V and 6 bases from J, with 11 bases between. The CDR3 nucleotides read TGTGCCAGCTCACCCGGACACACAGCTGAAGCTTTCTTT. This sequence encodes CASSPGHTAEAFF.

The chain has TRBV15 and TRBJ1-1, with 10 bases identical to TRBD1. V was pared by 1 base and J by 0 bases, with 5 bases of the junction left unmatched. This CDR3 contains 17 residues. The germline CDR1 and CDR2 sequences are LNHNV and YYDKDF (reference sequence). CDR3 loop: CATSRVGTGAMNTEAFF. Here the CDR3 DNA reads TGTGCCACCAGCAGAGTTGGGACAGGGGCCATGAACACTGAAGCTTTCTTT.